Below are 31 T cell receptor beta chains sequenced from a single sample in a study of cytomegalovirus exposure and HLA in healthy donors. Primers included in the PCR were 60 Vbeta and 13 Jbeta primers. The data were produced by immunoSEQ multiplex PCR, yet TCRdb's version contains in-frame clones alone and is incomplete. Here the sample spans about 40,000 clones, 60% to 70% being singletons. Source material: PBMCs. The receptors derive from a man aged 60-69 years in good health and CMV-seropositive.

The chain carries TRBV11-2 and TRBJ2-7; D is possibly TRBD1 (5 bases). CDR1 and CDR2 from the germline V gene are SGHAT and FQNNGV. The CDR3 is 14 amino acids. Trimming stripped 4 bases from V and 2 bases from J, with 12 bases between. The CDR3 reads CASSSRTRPYEQYF. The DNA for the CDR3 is TGTGCCAGCAGCTCTCGGACAAGGCCCTACGAGCAGTACTTC.

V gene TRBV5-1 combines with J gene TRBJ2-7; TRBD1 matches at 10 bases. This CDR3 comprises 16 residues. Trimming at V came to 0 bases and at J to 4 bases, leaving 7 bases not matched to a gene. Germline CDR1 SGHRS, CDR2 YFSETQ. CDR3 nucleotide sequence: TGCGCCAGCAGCTTGGACCAGGGGGACAGGGGATACGAGCAGTACTTC. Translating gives CASSLDQGDRGYEQYF.

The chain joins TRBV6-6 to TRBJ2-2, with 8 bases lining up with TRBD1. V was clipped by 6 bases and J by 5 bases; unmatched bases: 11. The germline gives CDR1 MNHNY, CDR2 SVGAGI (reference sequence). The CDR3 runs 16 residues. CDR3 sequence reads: CASSARTGRLTGELFF. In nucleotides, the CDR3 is TGTGCCAGCAGCGCCAGGACAGGGAGGTTGACCGGGGAGCTGTTTTTT.

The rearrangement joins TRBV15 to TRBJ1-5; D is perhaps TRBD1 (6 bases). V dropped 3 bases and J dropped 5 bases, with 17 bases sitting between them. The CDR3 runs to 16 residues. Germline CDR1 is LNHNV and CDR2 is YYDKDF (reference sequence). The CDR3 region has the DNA TGTGCCACCAGCAGTCCCGAAAGGGGGAACCATCAGCCCCAGCATTTT. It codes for CATSSPERGNHQPQHF.

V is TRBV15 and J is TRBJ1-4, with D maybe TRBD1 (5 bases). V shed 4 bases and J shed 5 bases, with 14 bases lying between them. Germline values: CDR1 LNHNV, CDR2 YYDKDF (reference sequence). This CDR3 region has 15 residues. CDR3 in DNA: TGTGCCACCAGCAAACCCCGGGGGGGAAATGAAAAACTGTTTTTT. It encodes CATSKPRGGNEKLFF.

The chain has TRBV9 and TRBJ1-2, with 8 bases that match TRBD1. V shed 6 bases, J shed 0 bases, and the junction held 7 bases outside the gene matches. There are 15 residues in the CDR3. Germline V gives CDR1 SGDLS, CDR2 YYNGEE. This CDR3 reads CASTPGGSANYGYTF. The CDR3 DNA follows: TGTGCCAGCACCCCAGGGGGCTCAGCTAACTATGGCTACACCTTC.

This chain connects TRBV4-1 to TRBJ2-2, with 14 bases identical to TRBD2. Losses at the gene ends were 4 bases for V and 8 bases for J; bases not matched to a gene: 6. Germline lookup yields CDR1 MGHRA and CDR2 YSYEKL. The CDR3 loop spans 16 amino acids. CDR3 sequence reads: CASSPGLAGVGGELFF. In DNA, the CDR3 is TGCGCCAGCAGCCCGGGACTAGCGGGAGTAGGTGGGGAGCTGTTTTTT.

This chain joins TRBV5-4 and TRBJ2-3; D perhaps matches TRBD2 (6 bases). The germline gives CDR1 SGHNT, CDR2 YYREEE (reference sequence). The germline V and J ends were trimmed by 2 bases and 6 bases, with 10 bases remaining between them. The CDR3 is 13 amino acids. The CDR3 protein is CASSFGGSDTQYF. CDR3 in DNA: TGTGCCAGCAGCTTCGGAGGGTCCGATACGCAGTATTTT.

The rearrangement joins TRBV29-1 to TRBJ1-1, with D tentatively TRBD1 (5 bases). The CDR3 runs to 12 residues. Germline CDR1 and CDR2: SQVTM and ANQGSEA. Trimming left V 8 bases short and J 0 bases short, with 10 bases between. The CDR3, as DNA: TGCAGCACCCGGACATTGAACACTGAAGCTTTCTTT. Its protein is CSTRTLNTEAFF.

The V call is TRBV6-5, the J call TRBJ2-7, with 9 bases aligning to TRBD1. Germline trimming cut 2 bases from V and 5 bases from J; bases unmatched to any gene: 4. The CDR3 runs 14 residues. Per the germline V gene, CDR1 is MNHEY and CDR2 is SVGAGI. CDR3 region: CASSYAGTGNEQYF. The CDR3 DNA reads TGTGCCAGCAGTTACGCCGGGACAGGGAACGAGCAGTACTTC.

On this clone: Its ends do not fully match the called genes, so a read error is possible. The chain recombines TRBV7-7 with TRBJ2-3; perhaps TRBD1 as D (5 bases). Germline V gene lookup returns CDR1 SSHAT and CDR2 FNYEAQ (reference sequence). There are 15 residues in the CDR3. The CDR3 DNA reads TGTGCTAGCAGCTTATGGGGCGGTGAGGCAGATACGCAGTATTTT. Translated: CASSLWGGEADTQYF.

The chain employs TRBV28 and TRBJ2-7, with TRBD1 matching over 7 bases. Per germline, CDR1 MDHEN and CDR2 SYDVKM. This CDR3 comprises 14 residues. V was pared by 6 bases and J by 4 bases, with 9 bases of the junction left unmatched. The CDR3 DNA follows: TGTGCCAGCAGCGTGGCCAGGGGGTCTTACGAGCAGTACTTC. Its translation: CASSVARGSYEQYF.

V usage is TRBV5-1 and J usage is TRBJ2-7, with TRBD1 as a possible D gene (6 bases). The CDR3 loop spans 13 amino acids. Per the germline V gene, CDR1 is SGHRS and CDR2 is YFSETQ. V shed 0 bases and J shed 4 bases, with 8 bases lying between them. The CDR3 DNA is TGCGCCAGCAGCTTGGACAGGGTTTACGAGCAGTACTTC. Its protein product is CASSLDRVYEQYF.

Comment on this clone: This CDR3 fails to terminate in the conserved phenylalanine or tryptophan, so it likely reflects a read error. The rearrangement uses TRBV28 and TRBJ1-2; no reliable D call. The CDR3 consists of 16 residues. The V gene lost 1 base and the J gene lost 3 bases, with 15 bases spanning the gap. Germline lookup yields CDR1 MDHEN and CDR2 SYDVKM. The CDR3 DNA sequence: TGTGCCAGCAGTTTATTTGCCGACTCCAGAGACTATGGCTACACCCTC. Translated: CASSLFADSRDYGYTL.

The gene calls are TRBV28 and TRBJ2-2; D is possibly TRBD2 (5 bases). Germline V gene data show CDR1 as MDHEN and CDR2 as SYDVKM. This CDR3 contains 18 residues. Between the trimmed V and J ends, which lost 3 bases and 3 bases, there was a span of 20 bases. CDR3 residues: CASSLGPTSSGDTGELFF. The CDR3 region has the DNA TGTGCCAGCAGTTTGGGCCCTACCTCATCCGGGGACACCGGGGAGCTGTTTTTT.

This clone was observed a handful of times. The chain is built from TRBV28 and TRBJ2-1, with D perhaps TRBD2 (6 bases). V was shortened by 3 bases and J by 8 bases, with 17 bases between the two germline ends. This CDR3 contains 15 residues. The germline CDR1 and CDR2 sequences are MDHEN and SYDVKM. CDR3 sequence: CASSFPIKWGDEQFF. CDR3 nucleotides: TGTGCCAGCAGTTTTCCTATAAAATGGGGGGATGAGCAGTTCTTC.

CDR3 sequence reads: CASSFSWEDEQFF. CDR3 DNA: TGCGCCAGCAGCTTCTCCTGGGAGGATGAGCAGTTCTTC. The genes are TRBV5-1 and TRBJ2-1; D is perhaps TRBD2 (6 bases). The CDR3 covers 13 residues. The V end lost 2 bases, the J end lost 8 bases, and 11 bases lay between the germline ends. CDR1 and CDR2 (germline): SGHRS, YFSETQ.

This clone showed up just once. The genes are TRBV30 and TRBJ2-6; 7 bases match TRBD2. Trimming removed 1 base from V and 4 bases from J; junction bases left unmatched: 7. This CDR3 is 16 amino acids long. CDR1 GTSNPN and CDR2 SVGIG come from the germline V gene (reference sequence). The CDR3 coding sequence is TGTGCCTGGAGTGGGGTGGGAGGGTCCGGGGCCAACGTCCTGACTTTC. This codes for CAWSGVGGSGANVLTF.

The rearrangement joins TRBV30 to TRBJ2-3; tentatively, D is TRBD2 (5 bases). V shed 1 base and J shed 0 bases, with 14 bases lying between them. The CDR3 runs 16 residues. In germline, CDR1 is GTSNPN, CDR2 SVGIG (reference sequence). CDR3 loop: CAWSGLGGPSTDTQYF. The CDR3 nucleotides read TGTGCCTGGAGTGGCCTCGGCGGGCCTAGCACAGATACGCAGTATTTT.

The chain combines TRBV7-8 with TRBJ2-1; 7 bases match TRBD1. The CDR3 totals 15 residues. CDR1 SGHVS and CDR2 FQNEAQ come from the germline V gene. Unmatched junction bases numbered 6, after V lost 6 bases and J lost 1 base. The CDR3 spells CASSLQGRSYNEQFF. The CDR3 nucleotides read TGTGCCAGCAGTCTACAGGGGAGATCCTACAATGAGCAGTTCTTC. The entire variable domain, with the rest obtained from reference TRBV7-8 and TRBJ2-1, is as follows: GAGVSQSPRYKVAKRGQDVALRCDPISGHVSLFWYQQALGQGPEFLTYFQNEAQLDKSGLPSDRFFAERPEGSVSTLKIQRTQQEDSAVYLCASSLQGRSYNEQFFGPGTRLTVL.

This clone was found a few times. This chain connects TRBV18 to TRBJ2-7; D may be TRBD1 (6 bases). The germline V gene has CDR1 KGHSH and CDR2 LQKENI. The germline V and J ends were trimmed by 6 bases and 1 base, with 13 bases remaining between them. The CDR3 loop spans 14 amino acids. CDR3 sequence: CASSRDGQSYEQYF. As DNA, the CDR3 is TGTGCCAGCTCCCGGGACGGACAGTCCTACGAGCAGTACTTC.

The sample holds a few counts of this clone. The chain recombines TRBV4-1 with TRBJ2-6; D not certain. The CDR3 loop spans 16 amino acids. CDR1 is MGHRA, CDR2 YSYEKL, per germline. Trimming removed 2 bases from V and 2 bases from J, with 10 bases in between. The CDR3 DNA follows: TGCGCCAGCAGCCAATCTCCCGTTCCTGGGGCCAACGTCCTGACTTTC. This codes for CASSQSPVPGANVLTF.

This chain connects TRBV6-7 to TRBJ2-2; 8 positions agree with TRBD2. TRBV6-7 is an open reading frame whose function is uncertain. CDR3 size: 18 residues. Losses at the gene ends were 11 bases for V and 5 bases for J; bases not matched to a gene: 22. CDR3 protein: CARRQGAAGAPGTGELFF. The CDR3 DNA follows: TGTGCCCGACGCCAAGGGGCAGCGGGAGCCCCGGGGACCGGGGAGCTGTTTTTT.

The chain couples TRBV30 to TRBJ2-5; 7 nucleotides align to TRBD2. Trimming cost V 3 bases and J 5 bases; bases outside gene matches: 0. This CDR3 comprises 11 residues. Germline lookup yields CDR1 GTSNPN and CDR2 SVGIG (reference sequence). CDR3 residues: CAWSGGETQYF. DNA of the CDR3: TGTGCCTGGAGCGGGGGGGAGACCCAGTACTTC.

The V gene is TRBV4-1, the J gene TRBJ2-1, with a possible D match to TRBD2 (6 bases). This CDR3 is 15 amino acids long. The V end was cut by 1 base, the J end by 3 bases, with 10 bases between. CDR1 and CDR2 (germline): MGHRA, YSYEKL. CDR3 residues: CASSQGISGYNEQFF. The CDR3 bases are TGCGCCAGCAGCCAAGGAATTAGCGGCTACAATGAGCAGTTCTTC.

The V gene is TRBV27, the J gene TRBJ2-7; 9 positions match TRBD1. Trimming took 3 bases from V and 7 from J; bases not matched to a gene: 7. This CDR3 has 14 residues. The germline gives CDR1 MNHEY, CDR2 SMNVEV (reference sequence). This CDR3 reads CASSFAQGAIEQYF. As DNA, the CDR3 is TGTGCCAGCAGTTTCGCACAGGGGGCGATTGAGCAGTACTTC.

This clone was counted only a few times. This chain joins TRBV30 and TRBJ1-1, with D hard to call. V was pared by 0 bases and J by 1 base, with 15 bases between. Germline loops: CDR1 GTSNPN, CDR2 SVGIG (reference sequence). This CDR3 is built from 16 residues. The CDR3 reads CAWSVLDTTRNTEAFF. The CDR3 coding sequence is TGTGCCTGGAGTGTACTAGACACCACCAGGAACACTGAAGCTTTCTTT.

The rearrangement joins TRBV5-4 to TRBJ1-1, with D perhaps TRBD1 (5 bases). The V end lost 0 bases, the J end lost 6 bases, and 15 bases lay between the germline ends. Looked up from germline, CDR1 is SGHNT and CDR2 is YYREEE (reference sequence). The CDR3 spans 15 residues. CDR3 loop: CASSLDAGGSPEAFF. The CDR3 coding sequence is TGTGCCAGCAGCTTGGATGCGGGGGGGTCGCCTGAAGCTTTCTTT.

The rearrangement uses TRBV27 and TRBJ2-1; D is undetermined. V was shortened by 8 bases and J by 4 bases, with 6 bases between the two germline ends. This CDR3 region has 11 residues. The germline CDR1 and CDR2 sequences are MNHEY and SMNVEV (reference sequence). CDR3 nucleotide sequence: TGTGCCAGCCGACAATACAATGAGCAGTTCTTC. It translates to CASRQYNEQFF.

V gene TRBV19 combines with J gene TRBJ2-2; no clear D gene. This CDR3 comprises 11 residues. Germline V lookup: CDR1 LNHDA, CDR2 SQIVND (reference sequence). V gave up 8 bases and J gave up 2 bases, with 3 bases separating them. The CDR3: CASGNTGELFF. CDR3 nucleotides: TGTGCCAGTGGCAACACCGGGGAGCTGTTTTTT.

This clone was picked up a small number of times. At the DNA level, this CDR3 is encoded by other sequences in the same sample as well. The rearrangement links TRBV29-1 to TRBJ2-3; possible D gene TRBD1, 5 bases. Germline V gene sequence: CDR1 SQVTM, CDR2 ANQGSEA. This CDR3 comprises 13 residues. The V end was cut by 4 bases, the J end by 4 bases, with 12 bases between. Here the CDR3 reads CSVAGRVADTQYF. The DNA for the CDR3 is TGCAGCGTTGCTGGCAGGGTGGCAGATACGCAGTATTTT.